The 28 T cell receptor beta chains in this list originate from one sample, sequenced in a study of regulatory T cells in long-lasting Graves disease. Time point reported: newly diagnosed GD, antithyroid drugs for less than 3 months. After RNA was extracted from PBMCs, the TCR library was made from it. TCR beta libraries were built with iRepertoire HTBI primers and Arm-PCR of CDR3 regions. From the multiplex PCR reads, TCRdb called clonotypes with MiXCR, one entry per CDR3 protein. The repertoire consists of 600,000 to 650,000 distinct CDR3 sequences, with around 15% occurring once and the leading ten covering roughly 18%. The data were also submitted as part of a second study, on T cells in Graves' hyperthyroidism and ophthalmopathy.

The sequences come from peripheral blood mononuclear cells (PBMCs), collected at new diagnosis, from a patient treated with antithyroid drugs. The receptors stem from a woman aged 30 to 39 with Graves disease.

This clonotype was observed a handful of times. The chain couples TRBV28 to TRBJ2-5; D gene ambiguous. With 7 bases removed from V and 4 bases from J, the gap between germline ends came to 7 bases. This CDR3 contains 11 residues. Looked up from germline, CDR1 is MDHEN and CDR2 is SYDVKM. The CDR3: CASKSRETQYF. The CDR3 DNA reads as TGTGCCAGCAAGAGCAGAGAGACCCAGTACTTC. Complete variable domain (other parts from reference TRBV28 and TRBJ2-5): DVKVTQSSRYLVKRTGEKVFLECVQDMDHENMFWYRQDPGLGLRLIYFSYDVKMKEKGDIPEGYSVSREKKERFSLILESASTNQTSMYLCASKSRETQYFGPGTRLLVL.

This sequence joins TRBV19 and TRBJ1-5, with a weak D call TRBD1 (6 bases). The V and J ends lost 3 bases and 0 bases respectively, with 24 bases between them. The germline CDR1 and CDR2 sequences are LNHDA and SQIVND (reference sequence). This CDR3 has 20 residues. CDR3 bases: TGTGCCAGTAGTATCGCCCAGGGGCGGATGAGGGGCTATAGCAATCAGCCCCAGCATTTT. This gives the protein CASSIAQGRMRGYSNQPQHF.

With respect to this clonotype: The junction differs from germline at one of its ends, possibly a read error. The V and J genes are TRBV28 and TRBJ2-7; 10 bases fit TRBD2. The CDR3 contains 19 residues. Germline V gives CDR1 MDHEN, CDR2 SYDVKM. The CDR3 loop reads CASSLGTPTAGWLAGAGNF. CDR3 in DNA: TGTGCCAGCAGTTTAGGGACTCCGACAGCCGGGTGGCTAGCGGGAGCGGGGAACTTC.

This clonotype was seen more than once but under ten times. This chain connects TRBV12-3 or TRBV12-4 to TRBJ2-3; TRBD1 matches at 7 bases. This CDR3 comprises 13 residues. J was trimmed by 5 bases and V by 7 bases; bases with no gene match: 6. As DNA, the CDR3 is TGTGCCAGCACCCTAGGGGGCAGAGATACGCAGTATTTT. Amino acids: CASTLGGRDTQYF.

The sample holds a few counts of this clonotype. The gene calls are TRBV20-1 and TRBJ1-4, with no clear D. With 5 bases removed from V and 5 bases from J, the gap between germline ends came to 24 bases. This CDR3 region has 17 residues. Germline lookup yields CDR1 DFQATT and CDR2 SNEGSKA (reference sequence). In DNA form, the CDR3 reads TGCAGTGCTTATTCTTCCCTACCGACCGGCAACAATGAAAAACTGTTTTTT. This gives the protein CSAYSSLPTGNNEKLFF.

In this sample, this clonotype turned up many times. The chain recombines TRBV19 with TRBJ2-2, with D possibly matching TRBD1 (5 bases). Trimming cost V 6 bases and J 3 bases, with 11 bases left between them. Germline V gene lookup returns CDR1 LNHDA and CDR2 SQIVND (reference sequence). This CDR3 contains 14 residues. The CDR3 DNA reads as TGTGCCAGTAGATCAGGGTATGACACCGGGGAGCTGTTTTTT. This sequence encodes CASRSGYDTGELFF.

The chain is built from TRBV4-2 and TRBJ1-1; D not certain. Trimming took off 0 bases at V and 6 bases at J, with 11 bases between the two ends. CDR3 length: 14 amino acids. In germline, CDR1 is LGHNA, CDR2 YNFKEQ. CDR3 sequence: CASSQERGTPEAFF. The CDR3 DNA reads TGTGCCAGCAGCCAAGAACGGGGAACTCCTGAAGCTTTCTTT.

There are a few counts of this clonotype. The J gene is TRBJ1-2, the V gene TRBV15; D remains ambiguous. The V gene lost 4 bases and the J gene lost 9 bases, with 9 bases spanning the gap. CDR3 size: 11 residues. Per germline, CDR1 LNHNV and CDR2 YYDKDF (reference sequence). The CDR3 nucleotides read TGTGCCACCAGCACTACTTACAGCTACACCTTC. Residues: CATSTTYSYTF.

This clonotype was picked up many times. The CDR3 reads CASSFWGLGQFF. The CDR3 DNA sequence: TGTGCCAGCAGTTTTTGGGGGCTTGGGCAGTTCTTC. V and J are TRBV28 and TRBJ2-1; TRBD1 might be the D (6 bases). V lost 3 bases, J lost 12 bases, and 12 bases lay in between. The CDR3 spans 12 residues. Germline loops: CDR1 MDHEN, CDR2 SYDVKM.

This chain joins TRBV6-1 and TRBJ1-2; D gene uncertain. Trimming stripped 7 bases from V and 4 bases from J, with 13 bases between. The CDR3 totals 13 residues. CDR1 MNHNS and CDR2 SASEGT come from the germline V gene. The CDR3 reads CASTLGRLYGYTF. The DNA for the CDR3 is TGTGCCAGCACCCTAGGACGGCTCTATGGCTACACCTTC.

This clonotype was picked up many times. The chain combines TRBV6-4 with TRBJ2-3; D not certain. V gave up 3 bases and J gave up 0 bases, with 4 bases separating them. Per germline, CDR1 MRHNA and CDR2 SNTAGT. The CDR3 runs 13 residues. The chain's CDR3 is CASSEASTDTQYF. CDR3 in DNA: TGTGCCAGCAGTGAAGCTAGCACAGATACGCAGTATTTT.

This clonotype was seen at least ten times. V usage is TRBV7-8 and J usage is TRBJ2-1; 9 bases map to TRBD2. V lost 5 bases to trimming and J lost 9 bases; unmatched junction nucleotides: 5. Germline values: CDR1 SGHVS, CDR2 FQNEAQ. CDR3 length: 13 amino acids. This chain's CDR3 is CASSAEREAEQFF. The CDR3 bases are TGTGCCAGCAGCGCCGAGCGGGAGGCTGAGCAGTTCTTC.

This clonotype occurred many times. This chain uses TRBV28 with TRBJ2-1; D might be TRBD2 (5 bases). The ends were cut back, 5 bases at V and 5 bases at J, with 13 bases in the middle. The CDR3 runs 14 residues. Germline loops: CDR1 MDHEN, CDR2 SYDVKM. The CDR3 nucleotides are TGTGCCAGCAGTGCCGCCGGGAAACACAATGAGCAGTTCTTC. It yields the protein CASSAAGKHNEQFF.

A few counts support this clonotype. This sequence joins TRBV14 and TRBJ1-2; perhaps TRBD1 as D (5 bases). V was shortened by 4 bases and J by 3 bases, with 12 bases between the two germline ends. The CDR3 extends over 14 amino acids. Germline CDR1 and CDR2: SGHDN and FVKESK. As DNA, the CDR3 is TGTGCCAGCAGCCTAGGAGGGGTTGACTATGGCTACACCTTC. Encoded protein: CASSLGGVDYGYTF.

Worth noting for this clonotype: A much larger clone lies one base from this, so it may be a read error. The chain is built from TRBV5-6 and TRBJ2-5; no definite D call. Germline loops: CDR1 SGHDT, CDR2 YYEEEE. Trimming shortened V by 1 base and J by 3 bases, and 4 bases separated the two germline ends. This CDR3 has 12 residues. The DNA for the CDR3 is TGTGCCAGCAGCTTGATAAAAGAGACCCAGTACTTC. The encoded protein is CASSLIKETQYF.

The DNA for the CDR3 is TGTGCCAGCTCACCACCAACGGCACTAGACGGCTACAATGAGCAGTTCTTC. Protein product: CASSPPTALDGYNEQFF. The chain joins TRBV18 to TRBJ2-1, with D perhaps matching TRBD2 (5 bases). CDR1 and CDR2 from the germline V gene are KGHSH and LQKENI. Trimming shortened V by 0 bases and J by 3 bases, and 15 bases separated the two germline ends. The CDR3 loop spans 17 amino acids.

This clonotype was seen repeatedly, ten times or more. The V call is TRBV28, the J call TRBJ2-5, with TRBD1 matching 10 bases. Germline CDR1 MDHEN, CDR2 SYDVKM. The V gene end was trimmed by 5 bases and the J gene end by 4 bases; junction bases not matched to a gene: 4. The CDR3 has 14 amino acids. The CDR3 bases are TGTGCCAGCAGTACTAGACAGGGGGCAGAGACCCAGTACTTC. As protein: CASSTRQGAETQYF.

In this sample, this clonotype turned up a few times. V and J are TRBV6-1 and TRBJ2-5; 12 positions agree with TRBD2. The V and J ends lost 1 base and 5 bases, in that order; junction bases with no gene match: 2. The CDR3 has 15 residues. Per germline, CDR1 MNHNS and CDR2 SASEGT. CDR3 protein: CASSEGLAGAETQYF. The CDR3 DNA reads TGTGCCAGCAGTGAAGGACTAGCGGGGGCTGAGACCCAGTACTTC.

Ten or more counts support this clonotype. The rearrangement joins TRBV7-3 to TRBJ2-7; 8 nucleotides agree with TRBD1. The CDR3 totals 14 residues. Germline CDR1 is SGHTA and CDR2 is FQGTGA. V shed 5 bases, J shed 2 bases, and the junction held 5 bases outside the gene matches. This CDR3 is CASSPGDRPYEQYF. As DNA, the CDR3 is TGTGCCAGCAGCCCAGGGGACAGGCCCTACGAGCAGTACTTC.

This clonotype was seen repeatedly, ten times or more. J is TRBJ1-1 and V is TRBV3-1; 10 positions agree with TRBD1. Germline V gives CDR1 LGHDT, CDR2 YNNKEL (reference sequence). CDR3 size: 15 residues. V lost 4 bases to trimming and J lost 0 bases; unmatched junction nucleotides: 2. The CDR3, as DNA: TGTGCCAGCAGCCCGACAGGGGGCTTGAACACTGAAGCTTTCTTT. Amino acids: CASSPTGGLNTEAFF.

CDR3 nucleotides: TGTGCCAGCAGCTCGACAGGGAGAGAGACCCAGTACTTC. Protein sequence: CASSSTGRETQYF. The chain uses TRBV2 and TRBJ2-5, with TRBD1 matching 7 bases. The CDR3 is 13 amino acids. CDR1 is SNHLY and CDR2 is FYNNEI in the germline V gene. V lost 6 bases, J lost 4 bases, and 5 bases stayed unmatched.

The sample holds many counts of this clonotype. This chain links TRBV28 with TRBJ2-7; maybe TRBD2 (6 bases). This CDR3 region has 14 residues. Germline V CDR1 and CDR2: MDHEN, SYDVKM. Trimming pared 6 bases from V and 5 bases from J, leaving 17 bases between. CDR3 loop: CASSPGGASDEQYF. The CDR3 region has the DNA TGTGCCAGCAGCCCCGGAGGGGCGAGCGACGAGCAGTACTTC.

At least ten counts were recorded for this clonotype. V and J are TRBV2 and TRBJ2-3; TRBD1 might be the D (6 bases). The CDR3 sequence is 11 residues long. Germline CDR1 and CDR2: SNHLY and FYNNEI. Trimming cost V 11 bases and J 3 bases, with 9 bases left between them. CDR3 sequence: CARQATDTQYF. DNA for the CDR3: TGTGCCCGACAGGCTACAGATACGCAGTATTTT.

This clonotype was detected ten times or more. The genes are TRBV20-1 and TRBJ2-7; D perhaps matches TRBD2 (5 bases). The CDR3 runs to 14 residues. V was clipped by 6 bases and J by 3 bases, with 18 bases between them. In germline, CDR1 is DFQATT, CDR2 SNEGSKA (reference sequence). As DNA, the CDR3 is TGCAGTGCGCATACTAGATTAGCGATCTACGAGCAGTACTTC. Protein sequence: CSAHTRLAIYEQYF.

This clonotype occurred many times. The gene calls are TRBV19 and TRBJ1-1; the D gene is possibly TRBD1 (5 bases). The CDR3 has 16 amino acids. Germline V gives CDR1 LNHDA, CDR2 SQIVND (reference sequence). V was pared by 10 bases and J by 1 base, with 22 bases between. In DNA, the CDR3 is TGTGCCACTAAAAGTCAAATGGGGCTTACGAACACTGAAGCTTTCTTT. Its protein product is CATKSQMGLTNTEAFF.

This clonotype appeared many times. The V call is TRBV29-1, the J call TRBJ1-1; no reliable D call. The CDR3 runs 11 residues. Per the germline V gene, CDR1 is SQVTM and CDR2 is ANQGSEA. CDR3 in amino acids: CSCMMNTEAFF. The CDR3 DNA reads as TGCAGTTGCATGATGAACACTGAAGCTTTCTTT. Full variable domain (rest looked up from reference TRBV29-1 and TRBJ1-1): SAVISQKPSRDICQRGTSLTIQCQVDSQVTMMFWYRQQPGQSLTLIATANQGSEATYESGFVIDKFPISRPNLTFSTLTVSNMSPEDSSIYLCSCMMNTEAFFGQGTRLTVV.

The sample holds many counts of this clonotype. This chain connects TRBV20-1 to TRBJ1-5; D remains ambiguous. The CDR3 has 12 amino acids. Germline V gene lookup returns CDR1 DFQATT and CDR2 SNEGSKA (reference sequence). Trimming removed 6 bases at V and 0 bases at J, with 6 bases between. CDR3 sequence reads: CSALDSNQPQHF. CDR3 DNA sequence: TGCAGTGCCCTAGATAGCAATCAGCCCCAGCATTTT.

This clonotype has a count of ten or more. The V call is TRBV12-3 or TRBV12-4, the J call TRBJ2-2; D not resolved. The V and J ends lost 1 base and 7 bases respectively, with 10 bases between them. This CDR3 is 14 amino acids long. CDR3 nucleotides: TGTGCCAGCAGTTTAGGGGATTTCGGCGGGGAGCTGTTTTTT. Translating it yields CASSLGDFGGELFF.